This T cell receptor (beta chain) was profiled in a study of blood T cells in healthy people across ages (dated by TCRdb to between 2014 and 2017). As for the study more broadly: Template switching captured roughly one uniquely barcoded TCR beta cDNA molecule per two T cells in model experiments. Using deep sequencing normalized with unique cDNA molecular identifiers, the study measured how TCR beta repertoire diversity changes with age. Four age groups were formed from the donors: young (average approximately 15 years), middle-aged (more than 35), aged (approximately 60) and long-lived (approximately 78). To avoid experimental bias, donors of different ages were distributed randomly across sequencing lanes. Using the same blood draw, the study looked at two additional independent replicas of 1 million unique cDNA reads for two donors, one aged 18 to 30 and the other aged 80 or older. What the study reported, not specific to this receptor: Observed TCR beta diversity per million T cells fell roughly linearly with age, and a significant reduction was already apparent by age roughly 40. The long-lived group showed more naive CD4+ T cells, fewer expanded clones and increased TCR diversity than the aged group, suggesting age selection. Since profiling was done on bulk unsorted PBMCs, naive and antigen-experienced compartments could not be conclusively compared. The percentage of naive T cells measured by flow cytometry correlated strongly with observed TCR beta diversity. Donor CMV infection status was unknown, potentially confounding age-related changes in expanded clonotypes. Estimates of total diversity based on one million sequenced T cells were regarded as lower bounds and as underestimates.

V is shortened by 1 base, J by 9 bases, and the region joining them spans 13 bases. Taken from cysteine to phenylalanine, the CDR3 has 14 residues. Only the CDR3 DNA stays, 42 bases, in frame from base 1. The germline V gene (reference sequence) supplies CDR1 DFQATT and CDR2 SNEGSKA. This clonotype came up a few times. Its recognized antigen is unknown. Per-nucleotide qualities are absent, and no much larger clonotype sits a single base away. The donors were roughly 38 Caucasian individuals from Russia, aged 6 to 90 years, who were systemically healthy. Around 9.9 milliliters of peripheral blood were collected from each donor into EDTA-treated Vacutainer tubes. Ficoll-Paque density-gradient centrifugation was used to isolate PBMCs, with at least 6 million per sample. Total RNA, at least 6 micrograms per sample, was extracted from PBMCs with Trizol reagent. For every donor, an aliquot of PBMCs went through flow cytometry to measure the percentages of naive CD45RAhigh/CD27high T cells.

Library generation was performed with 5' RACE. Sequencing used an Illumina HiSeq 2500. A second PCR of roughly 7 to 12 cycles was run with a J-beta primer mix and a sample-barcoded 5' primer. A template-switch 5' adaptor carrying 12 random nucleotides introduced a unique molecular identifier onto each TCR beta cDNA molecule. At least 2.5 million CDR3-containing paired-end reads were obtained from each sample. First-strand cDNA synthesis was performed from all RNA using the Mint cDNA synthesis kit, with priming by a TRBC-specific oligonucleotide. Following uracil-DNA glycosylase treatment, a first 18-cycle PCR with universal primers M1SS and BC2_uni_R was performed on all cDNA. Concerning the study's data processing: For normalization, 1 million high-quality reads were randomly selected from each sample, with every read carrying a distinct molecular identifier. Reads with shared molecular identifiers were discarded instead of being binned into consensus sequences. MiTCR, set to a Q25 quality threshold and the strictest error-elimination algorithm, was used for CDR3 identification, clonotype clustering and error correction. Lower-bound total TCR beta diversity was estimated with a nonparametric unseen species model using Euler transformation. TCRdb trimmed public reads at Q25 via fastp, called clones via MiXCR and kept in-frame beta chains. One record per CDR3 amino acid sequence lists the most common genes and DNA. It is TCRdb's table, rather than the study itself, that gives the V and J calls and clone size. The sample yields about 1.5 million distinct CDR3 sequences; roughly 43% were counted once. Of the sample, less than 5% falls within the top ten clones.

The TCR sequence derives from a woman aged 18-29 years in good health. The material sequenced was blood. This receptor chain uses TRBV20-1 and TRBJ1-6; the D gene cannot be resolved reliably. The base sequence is TGCAGTGCTAGAGGCTTAACATCGGGTTCACCCCTCCACTTT. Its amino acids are CSARGLTSGSPLHF.